This T cell receptor beta chain comes out of a study of blood T cell repertoires in COVID-19. For the study at large: Whether acute or convalescent, the COVID-19 samples came from the United States, Italy and Spain.

The V gene lost 4 bases and the J gene lost 1 base, with 18 bases spanning the gap. The CDR3 runs to 16 residues. Looked up from germline, CDR1 is SGHTS and CDR2 is YDEGEE. Sequencing was performed with immunoSEQ multiplex PCR; in TCRdb, only in-frame clones are kept and a portion is missing. The sample shows under 300,000 clones, 89% of them seen only once. Enrolled through a virtual design, the participants were between about 18 and 100 years of age and came from about two dozen US areas. Participants reported their clinical history, and cohort assignment relied on those reports. Either two negative PCRs, clearance, or symptom resolution qualified Cohort 3 donors as recovered.

The TCR sequence derives from a woman aged 35 to 49 who had recovered from COVID-19. The J gene is TRBJ2-7, the V gene TRBV5-8, with D perhaps matching TRBD1 (8 bases). Sequencing was performed on PBMCs or T cells enriched from blood (not recorded which). The CDR3 DNA reads as TGTGCCAGCAGCCCACAGGGGGAGGGAGGTTCCTACGAGCAGTACTTC. Translation: CASSPQGEGGSYEQYF.